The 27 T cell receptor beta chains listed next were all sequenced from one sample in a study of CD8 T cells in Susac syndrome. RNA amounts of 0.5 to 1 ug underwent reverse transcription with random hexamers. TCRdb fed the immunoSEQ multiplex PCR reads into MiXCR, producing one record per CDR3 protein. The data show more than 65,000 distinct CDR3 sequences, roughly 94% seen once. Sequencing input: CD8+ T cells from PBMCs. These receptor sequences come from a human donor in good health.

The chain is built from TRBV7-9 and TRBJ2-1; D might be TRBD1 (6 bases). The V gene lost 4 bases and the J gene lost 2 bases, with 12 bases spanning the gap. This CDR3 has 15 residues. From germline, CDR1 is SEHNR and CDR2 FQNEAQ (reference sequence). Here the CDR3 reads CASSSRSGAYNEQFF. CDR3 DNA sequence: TGTGCCAGCAGCTCCCGGTCAGGGGCCTACAATGAGCAGTTCTTC.

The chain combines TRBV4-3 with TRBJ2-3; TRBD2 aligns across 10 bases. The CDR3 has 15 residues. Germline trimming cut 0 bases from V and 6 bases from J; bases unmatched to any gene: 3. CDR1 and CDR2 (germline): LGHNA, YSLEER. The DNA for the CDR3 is TGCGCCAGCAGCCAAGACCCGGGACTAGCGGATACGCAGTATTTT. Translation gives CASSQDPGLADTQYF.

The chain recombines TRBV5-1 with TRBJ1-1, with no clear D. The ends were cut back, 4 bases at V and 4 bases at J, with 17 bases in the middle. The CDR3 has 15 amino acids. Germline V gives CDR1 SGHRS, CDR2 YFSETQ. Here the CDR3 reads CASSSQDPRGTEAFF. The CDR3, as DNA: TGCGCCAGCAGCAGCCAGGACCCCCGGGGCACTGAAGCTTTCTTT.

DNA for the CDR3: TGTGCCAGCAGTTTAGCGGGAAACACCGGGGAGCTGTTTTTT. Translating gives CASSLAGNTGELFF. This chain links TRBV5-6 with TRBJ2-2, with 8 nucleotides matching TRBD2. The germline gives CDR1 SGHDT, CDR2 YYEEEE. The trim removed 5 bases at V and 2 bases at J, leaving 2 bases unmatched. CDR3 length equals 14 residues.

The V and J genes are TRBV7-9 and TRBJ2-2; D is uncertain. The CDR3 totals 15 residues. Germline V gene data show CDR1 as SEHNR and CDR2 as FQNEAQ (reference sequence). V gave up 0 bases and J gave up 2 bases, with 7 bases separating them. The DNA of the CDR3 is TGTGCCAGCAGCTTAGCTTCAACCAACACCGGGGAGCTGTTTTTT. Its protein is CASSLASTNTGELFF.

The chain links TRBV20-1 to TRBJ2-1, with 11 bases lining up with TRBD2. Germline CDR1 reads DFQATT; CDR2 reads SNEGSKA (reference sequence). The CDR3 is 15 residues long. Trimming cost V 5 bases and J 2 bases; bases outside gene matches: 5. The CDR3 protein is CSASTSGGPYNEQFF. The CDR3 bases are TGCAGTGCTTCTACTAGCGGGGGACCCTACAATGAGCAGTTCTTC.

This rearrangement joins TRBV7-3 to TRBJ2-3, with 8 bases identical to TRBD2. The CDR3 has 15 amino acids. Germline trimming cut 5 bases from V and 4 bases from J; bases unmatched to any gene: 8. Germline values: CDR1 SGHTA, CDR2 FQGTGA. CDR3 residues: CASSGLGGGPDTQYF. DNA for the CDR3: TGTGCCAGCAGCGGCCTCGGGGGGGGGCCAGATACGCAGTATTTT.

The CDR3: CASSVVGPKETQYF. In DNA form, the CDR3 reads TGTGCCAGCAGCGTAGTAGGACCAAAAGAGACCCAGTACTTC. This sequence joins TRBV9 and TRBJ2-5, with D uncertain. CDR1 and CDR2 from the germline V gene are SGDLS and YYNGEE. This CDR3 region has 14 residues. V was pared by 0 bases and J by 3 bases, with 9 bases between.

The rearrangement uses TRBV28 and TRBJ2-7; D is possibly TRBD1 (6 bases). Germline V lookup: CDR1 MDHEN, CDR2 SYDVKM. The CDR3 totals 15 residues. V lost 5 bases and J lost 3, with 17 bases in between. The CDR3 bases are TGTGCCAGCAGTCCCGATGGTGGGGGCGACTACGAGCAGTACGTC. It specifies CASSPDGGGDYEQYV.

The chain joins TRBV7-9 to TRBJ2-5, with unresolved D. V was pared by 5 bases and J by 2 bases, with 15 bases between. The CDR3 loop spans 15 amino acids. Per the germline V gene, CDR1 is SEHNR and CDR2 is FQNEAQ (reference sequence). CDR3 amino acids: CASSPRALNQETQYF. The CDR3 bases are TGTGCCAGCAGCCCTAGAGCACTCAATCAAGAGACCCAGTACTTC.

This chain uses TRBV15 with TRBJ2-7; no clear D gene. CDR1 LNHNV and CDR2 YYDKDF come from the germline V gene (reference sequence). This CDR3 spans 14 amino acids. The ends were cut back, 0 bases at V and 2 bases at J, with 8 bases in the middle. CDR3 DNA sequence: TGTGCCACCAGCAGAGAGAGGACCACCTACGAGCAGTACTTC. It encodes CATSRERTTYEQYF.

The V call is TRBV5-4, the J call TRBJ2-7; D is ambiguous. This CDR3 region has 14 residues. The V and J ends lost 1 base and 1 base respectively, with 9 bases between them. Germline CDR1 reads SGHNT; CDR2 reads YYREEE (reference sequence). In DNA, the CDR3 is TGTGCCAGCAGCTTGTATCCGGGTTCCTACGAGCAGTACTTC. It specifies CASSLYPGSYEQYF.

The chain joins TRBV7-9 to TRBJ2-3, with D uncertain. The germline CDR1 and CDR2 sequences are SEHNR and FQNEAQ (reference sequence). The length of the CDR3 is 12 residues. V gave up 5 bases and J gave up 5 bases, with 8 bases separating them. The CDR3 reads CASSPPQDTQYF. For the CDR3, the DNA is TGTGCCAGCAGCCCCCCGCAAGATACGCAGTATTTT.

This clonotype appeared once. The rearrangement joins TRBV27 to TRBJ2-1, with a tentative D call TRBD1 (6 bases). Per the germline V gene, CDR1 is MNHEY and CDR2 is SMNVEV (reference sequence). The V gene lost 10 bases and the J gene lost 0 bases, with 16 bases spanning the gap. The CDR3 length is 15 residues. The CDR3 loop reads CATKGTGSSYNEQFF. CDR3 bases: TGTGCCACCAAGGGAACAGGGAGCTCCTACAATGAGCAGTTCTTC.

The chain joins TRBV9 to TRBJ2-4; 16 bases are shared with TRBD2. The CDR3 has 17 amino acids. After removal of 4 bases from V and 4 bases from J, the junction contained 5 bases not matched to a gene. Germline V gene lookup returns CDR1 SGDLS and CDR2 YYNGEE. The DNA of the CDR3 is TGTGCCAGCAGCCTCGGGACTAGCGGGGGGGAGAAAAACATTCAGTACTTC. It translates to CASSLGTSGGEKNIQYF.

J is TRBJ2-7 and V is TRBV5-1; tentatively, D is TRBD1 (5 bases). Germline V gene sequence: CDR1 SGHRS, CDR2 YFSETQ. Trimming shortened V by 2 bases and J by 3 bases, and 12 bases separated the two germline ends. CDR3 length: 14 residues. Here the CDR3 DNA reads TGCGCCAGCAGCTTAAGGGGTCCCCTCTACGAGCAGTACTTC. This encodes CASSLRGPLYEQYF.

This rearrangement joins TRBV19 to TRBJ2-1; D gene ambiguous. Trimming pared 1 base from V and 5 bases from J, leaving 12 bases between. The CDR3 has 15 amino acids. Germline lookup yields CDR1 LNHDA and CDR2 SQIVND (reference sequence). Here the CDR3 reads CASSIGGFGHNEQFF. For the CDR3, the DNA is TGTGCCAGTAGTATAGGAGGTTTTGGACACAATGAGCAGTTCTTC.

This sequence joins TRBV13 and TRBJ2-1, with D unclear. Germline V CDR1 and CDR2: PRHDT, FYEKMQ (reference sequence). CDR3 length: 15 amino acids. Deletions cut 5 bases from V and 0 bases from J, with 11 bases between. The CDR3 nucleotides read TGTGCCAGCAGCATTGGGGTCTTCTCCTACAATGAGCAGTTCTTC. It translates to CASSIGVFSYNEQFF.

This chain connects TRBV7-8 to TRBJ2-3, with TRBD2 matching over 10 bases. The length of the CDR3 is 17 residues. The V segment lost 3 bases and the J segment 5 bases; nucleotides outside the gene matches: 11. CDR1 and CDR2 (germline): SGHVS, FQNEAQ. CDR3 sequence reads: CASSFKVERGGQDTQYF. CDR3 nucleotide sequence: TGTGCCAGCAGCTTTAAAGTCGAGCGGGGGGGCCAAGATACGCAGTATTTT.

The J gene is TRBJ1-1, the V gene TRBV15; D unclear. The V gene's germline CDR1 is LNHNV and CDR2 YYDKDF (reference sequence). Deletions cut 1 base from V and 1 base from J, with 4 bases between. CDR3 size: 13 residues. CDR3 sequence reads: CATSRVRNTEAFF. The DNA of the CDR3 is TGTGCCACCAGCAGAGTACGGAACACTGAAGCTTTCTTT.

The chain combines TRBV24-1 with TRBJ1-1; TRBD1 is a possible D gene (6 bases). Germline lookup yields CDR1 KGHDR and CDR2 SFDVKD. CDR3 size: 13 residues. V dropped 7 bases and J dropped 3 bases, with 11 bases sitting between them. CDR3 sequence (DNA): TGTGCCACCAGGGCGAGGGGGGACACTGAAGCTTTCTTT. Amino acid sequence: CATRARGDTEAFF.

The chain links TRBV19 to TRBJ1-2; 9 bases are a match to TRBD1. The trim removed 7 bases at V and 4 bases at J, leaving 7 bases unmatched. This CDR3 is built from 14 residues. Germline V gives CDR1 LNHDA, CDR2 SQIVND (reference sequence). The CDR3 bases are TGTGCCAGTATGGGACAGGGCCCACTCTATGGCTACACCTTC. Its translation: CASMGQGPLYGYTF.

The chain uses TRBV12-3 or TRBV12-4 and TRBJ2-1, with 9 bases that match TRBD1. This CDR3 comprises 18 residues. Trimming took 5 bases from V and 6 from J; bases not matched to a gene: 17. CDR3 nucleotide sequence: TGTGCCAGCAGTCACAGGGGGCTAATTCAAGGGGATGTCAATGAGCAGTTCTTC. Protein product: CASSHRGLIQGDVNEQFF.

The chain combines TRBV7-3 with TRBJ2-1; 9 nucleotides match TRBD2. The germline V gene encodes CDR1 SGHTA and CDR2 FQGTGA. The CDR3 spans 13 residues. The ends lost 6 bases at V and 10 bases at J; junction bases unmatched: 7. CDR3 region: CASSSSGEPEQFF. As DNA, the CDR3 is TGTGCCAGCAGTTCTAGCGGGGAACCGGAGCAGTTCTTC.

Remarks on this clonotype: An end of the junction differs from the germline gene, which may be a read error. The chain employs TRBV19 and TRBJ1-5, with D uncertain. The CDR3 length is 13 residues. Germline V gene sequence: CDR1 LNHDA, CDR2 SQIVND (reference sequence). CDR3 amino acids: CASSIPTAQHQHF. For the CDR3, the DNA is TGTGCCAGTAGTATCCCCACAGCTCAGCACCAGCATTTT.

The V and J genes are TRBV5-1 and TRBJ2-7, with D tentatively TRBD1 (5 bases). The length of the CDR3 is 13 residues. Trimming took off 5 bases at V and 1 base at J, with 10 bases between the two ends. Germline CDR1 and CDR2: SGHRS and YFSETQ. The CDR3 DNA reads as TGCGCCAGCAGTCCGGACACATCCTACGAGCAGTACTTC. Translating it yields CASSPDTSYEQYF. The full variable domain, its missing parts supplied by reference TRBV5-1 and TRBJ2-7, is KAGVTQTPRYLIKTRGQQVTLSCSPISGHRSVSWYQQTPGQGLQFLFEYFSETQRNKGNFPGRFSGRQFSNSRSEMNVSTLELGDSALYLCASSPDTSYEQYFGPGTRLTVT.

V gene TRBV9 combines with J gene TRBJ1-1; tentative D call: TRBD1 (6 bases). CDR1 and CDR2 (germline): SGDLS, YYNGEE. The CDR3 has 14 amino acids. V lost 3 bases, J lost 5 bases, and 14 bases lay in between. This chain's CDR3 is CASSEDRPGTEAFF. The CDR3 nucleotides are TGTGCCAGCAGCGAAGACAGGCCGGGAACTGAAGCTTTCTTT.